One sample yielded the 17 T cell receptor beta chains listed below, sequenced in a study of graft-versus-host responses after intestinal transplantation. Sequencing used immunoSEQ multiplex PCR; TCRdb keeps in-frame clones, though not all of them. The table shows about 97,000 clones, with about nine tenths occurring only once. The specimen comprised PBMCs, sampled roughly 450 days after intestinal transplant. The source is a human patient who received an intestinal transplant, so some T cells may come from the graft donor.

The V and J genes are TRBV6-6 and TRBJ1-2; no reliable D call. Looked up from germline, CDR1 is MNHNY and CDR2 is SVGAGI (reference sequence). Trimming took off 6 bases at V and 2 bases at J, with 13 bases between the two ends. The CDR3 sequence is 14 residues long. This CDR3 reads CASSPRESNYGYTF. CDR3 nucleotide sequence: TGTGCCAGCAGCCCTCGGGAATCAAACTATGGCTACACCTTC.

This chain uses TRBV5-1 with TRBJ1-1; 7 nucleotides agree with TRBD1. V shed 1 base, J shed 4 bases, and the junction held 7 bases outside the gene matches. The CDR3 sequence is 15 residues long. The germline CDR1 and CDR2 sequences are SGHRS and YFSETQ. The CDR3: CASSLSRQGGTEAFF. The CDR3 coding sequence is TGCGCCAGCAGCTTGTCCCGACAGGGTGGCACTGAAGCTTTCTTT.

This chain joins TRBV7-2 and TRBJ2-7, with unresolved D. Germline CDR1 and CDR2: SGHTA and FQGNSA. V lost 1 base and J lost 0, with 7 bases in between. This CDR3 is built from 14 residues. The CDR3 DNA reads TGTGCCAGCAGCTTAGAAGCTAGCTCCTACGAGCAGTACTTC. This translates into CASSLEASSYEQYF.

This sequence joins TRBV9 and TRBJ1-5, with D perhaps TRBD1 (6 bases). This CDR3 contains 16 residues. The germline V gene has CDR1 SGDLS and CDR2 YYNGEE. Trimming stripped 2 bases from V and 5 bases from J, with 17 bases between. CDR3 region: CASSVPGTRVDQPQHF. DNA of the CDR3: TGTGCCAGCAGCGTCCCCGGGACAAGGGTCGATCAGCCCCAGCATTTT.

V gene TRBV2 combines with J gene TRBJ2-5, with D unclear. The germline V gene has CDR1 SNHLY and CDR2 FYNNEI. This CDR3 spans 15 amino acids. Trimming took 1 base from V and 5 from J, leaving 14 bases between them. CDR3 in DNA: TGTGCCAGCAGTGAAGGTCATGGGGTTCCTGAGACCCAGTACTTC. Translating it yields CASSEGHGVPETQYF.

The chain recombines TRBV14 with TRBJ2-5; 8 positions match TRBD1. In germline, CDR1 is SGHDN, CDR2 FVKESK. The CDR3 extends over 15 amino acids. The V segment lost 1 base and the J segment 5 bases; nucleotides outside the gene matches: 6. The CDR3 protein is CASSQVSGGRETQYF. In DNA form, the CDR3 reads TGTGCCAGCAGCCAAGTCTCAGGGGGCAGGGAGACCCAGTACTTC. Looking up the rest from reference TRBV14 and TRBJ2-5 gives the full variable domain: EAGVTQFPSHSVIEKGQTVTLRCDPISGHDNLYWYRRVMGKEIKFLLHFVKESKQDESGMPNNRFLAERTGGTYSTLKVQPAELEDSGVYFCASSQVSGGRETQYFGPGTRLLVL.

The chain couples TRBV6-4 to TRBJ2-7, with 7 bases lining up with TRBD1. V was clipped by 4 bases and J by 0 bases; unmatched bases: 6. The CDR3 has 15 amino acids. The germline V gene has CDR1 MRHNA and CDR2 SNTAGT. This chain's CDR3 is CASSGRDRSSYEQYF. CDR3 sequence (DNA): TGTGCCAGCAGTGGTCGGGACAGAAGCTCCTACGAGCAGTACTTC.

The chain has TRBV9 and TRBJ1-1, with unresolved D. The ends were cut back, 0 bases at V and 2 bases at J, with 8 bases in the middle. Germline lookup yields CDR1 SGDLS and CDR2 YYNGEE. The CDR3 has 14 amino acids. CDR3 amino acids: CASSVELGNTEAFF. CDR3 sequence (DNA): TGTGCCAGCAGCGTAGAGCTGGGAAACACTGAAGCTTTCTTT.

In its sample, this clone was seen once. Other DNA sequences in this specimen translate into the identical CDR3. V and J are TRBV5-1 and TRBJ2-2; perhaps D is TRBD1 or TRBD2 (5 bases each). The ends were cut back, 6 bases at V and 3 bases at J, with 15 bases in the middle. The CDR3 has 15 amino acids. Germline assignment: CDR1 SGHRS and CDR2 YFSETQ. The DNA for the CDR3 is TGCGCCAGCACCACCCCTGGGGGAGACACCGGGGAGCTGTTTTTT. Translated, it gives CASTTPGGDTGELFF.

The chain links TRBV5-6 to TRBJ2-7; D gene ambiguous. The germline CDR1 and CDR2 sequences are SGHDT and YYEEEE. The CDR3 is 15 amino acids. Trimming stripped 1 base from V and 2 bases from J, with 13 bases between. The CDR3: CASSLRLKEAYEQYF. The CDR3 DNA sequence: TGTGCCAGCAGCTTGCGGCTCAAGGAAGCCTACGAGCAGTACTTC.

The rearrangement joins TRBV19 to TRBJ2-7, with TRBD2 matching 9 bases. The CDR3 extends over 15 amino acids. Germline V gives CDR1 LNHDA, CDR2 SQIVND (reference sequence). V shed 3 bases, J shed 2 bases, and the junction held 5 bases outside the gene matches. CDR3: CASSIRPSGTYEQYF. The CDR3 nucleotides are TGTGCCAGTAGTATTCGTCCTAGCGGGACCTACGAGCAGTACTTC.

As to this clone: A read error may produce the germline difference seen at one junction end. V and J are TRBV6-1 and TRBJ2-3; 10 positions agree with TRBD1. CDR1 is MNHNS, CDR2 SASEGT, per germline. CDR3 length equals 15 residues. CDR3 sequence (DNA): TGTGCCATCAGTGGGGACAGGGGAAGCACAGATACGCAGTATTTT. Translating gives CAISGDRGSTDTQYF.

V gene TRBV4-1 combines with J gene TRBJ1-5; perhaps TRBD1 as D (6 bases). The V gene's germline CDR1 is MGHRA and CDR2 YSYEKL. The germline V and J ends were trimmed by 1 base and 7 bases, with 11 bases remaining between them. This CDR3 region has 14 residues. The CDR3 region has the DNA TGCGCCAGCAGCCAAGTAGCAGGGGACCAGCCCCAGCATTTT. This codes for CASSQVAGDQPQHF.

The genes are TRBV5-1 and TRBJ2-3; 8 bases are a match to TRBD2. J lost 5 bases, V lost 0 bases, and 5 bases had no gene match. Per the germline V gene, CDR1 is SGHRS and CDR2 is YFSETQ. The CDR3 sequence is 15 residues long. The CDR3 spells CASSLAGGAVDTQYF. DNA for the CDR3: TGCGCCAGCAGCTTGGCGGGGGGGGCCGTAGATACGCAGTATTTT.

The chain combines TRBV10-1 with TRBJ1-1; tentative D call: TRBD1 (5 bases). From germline, CDR1 is WNHNN and CDR2 SYGVQD (reference sequence). Trimming took off 3 bases at V and 8 bases at J, with 10 bases between the two ends. The CDR3 is 12 residues long. The CDR3 coding sequence is TGCGCCAGCAGTGACCCGGGGGGAGAAGCTTTCTTT. Its protein is CASSDPGGEAFF.

The CDR3 region has the DNA TGTGCCATCAGCCGCCGGGACACTTCCTTGACTGAGCAGTTCTTC. It encodes CAISRRDTSLTEQFF. V gene TRBV10-3 combines with J gene TRBJ2-1; tentatively, D is TRBD1 (6 bases). The CDR3 spans 15 residues. Deletions cut 6 bases from V and 9 bases from J, with 21 bases between. Germline V gene data show CDR1 as ENHRY and CDR2 as SYGVKD.

The genes are TRBV2 and TRBJ1-1; D is uncertain. The CDR3 contains 14 residues. Germline CDR1 SNHLY, CDR2 FYNNEI. The ends were cut back, 4 bases at V and 3 bases at J, with 12 bases in the middle. The CDR3 region is CASSVVEVYTEAFF. In DNA, the CDR3 is TGTGCCAGCAGTGTTGTGGAGGTGTACACTGAAGCTTTCTTT.